This entry lists 2 T cell receptor beta chains sequenced from one sample in a study of OX40 agonist ivuxolimab in advanced cancers. Assay: immunoSEQ multiplex PCR; the TCRdb copy retains only in-frame clones and omits some. The sample has some 96,000 clones, 70% to 85% seen once; the top ten hold about 1.5%. Sequenced material: CD4+ or CD8+ T cells sorted from blood, taken in a trial of the OX40 agonist ivuxolimab. These receptors all come from an adult with an advanced solid tumor such as melanoma, head and neck, liver or kidney cancer.

This clone was counted once. J is TRBJ2-3 and V is TRBV4-2; the match to TRBD2 covers 8 bases. V was clipped by 0 bases and J by 1 base; unmatched bases: 6. The CDR3 is 17 amino acids. Looked up from germline, CDR1 is LGHNA and CDR2 is YNFKEQ. CDR3 region: CASSQDMGTRGTDTQYF. In nucleotides, the CDR3 is TGTGCCAGCAGCCAAGATATGGGGACTAGGGGCACAGATACGCAGTATTTT.

This clone was seen a handful of times. In the same sample, other DNA sequences code for this CDR3. The rearrangement uses TRBV18 and TRBJ1-5, with unresolved D. With 3 bases removed from V and 0 bases from J, the gap between germline ends came to 3 bases. CDR1 is KGHSH and CDR2 is LQKENI in the germline V gene. This CDR3 region has 13 residues. The chain's CDR3 is CASSPDSNQPQHF. The CDR3 nucleotides are TGTGCCAGCTCACCGGATAGCAATCAGCCCCAGCATTTT.